The 13 T cell receptor beta chains below were found in one sample sequenced in a study of cytomegalovirus exposure and HLA in healthy donors. The PCR contained 60 Vbeta and 13 Jbeta primers. Assay: immunoSEQ multiplex PCR; the TCRdb copy retains only in-frame clones and omits some. There are under 250,000 clones in the sample; around 80% occur only once, and over 0.55% lies in the top ten. The sample taken for sequencing was PBMCs. All receptors come from a young man in good health and CMV-seronegative.

V gene TRBV30 combines with J gene TRBJ1-6; D is uncertain. V was cut by 7 bases and J by 3 bases, with 7 bases left in between. The CDR3 has 12 amino acids. The V gene's germline CDR1 is GTSNPN and CDR2 SVGIG (reference sequence). The CDR3 bases are TGTGCCTCCCGGGACTATAATTCACCCCTCCACTTT. This codes for CASRDYNSPLHF. Supplemented by reference TRBV30 and TRBJ1-6, the full variable domain reads SQTIHQWPATLVQPVGSPLSLECTVEGTSNPNLYWYRQAAGRGLQLLFYSVGIGQISSEVPQNLSASRPQDRQFILSSKKLLLSDSGFYLCASRDYNSPLHFGNGTRLTVT.

V and J are TRBV2 and TRBJ2-7, with D unclear. The V end was cut by 7 bases, the J end by 3 bases, with 7 bases between. The CDR3 runs 11 residues. In germline, CDR1 is SNHLY, CDR2 FYNNEI. In DNA form, the CDR3 reads TGTGCCAGCACCAACATCTACGAGCAGTACTTC. Translation gives CASTNIYEQYF.

The chain employs TRBV27 and TRBJ2-7, with 9 bases identical to TRBD2. The CDR3 runs to 14 residues. The germline V gene has CDR1 MNHEY and CDR2 SMNVEV (reference sequence). V dropped 2 bases and J dropped 6; count of bases not matched to a gene: 5. The CDR3 protein is CASSLSGGPFEQYF. The CDR3, as DNA: TGTGCCAGCAGTTTAAGCGGGGGGCCGTTCGAGCAGTACTTC.

This chain links TRBV28 with TRBJ2-7; 8 bases match TRBD2. V was pared by 6 bases and J by 4 bases, with 14 bases of the junction left unmatched. Per the germline V gene, CDR1 is MDHEN and CDR2 is SYDVKM. The length of the CDR3 is 16 residues. The CDR3 nucleotides read TGTGCCAGCAGGCCGTCCACGGGAGGGCCAATATACGAGCAGTACTTC. This sequence encodes CASRPSTGGPIYEQYF.

This clone has a handful of counts. This chain links TRBV4-2 with TRBJ2-5; 12 positions match TRBD2. J was trimmed by 2 bases and V by 4 bases; bases with no gene match: 5. The CDR3 length is 16 residues. Looked up from germline, CDR1 is LGHNA and CDR2 is YNFKEQ. The CDR3 is CASSRGTSGYQETQYF. The DNA for the CDR3 is TGTGCCAGCAGCCGAGGGACTAGCGGGTATCAAGAGACCCAGTACTTC.

This clone was seen a handful of times. The chain is built from TRBV19 and TRBJ2-1; D is perhaps TRBD2 (6 bases). The CDR3 totals 13 residues. Trimming stripped 7 bases from V and 5 bases from J, with 12 bases between. The germline V gene has CDR1 LNHDA and CDR2 SQIVND (reference sequence). CDR3 amino acids: CASNKGLNNEQFF. As DNA, the CDR3 is TGTGCCAGTAATAAGGGACTGAACAATGAGCAGTTCTTC. Filled out from reference TRBV19 and TRBJ2-1, the complete variable domain reads DGGITQSPKYLFRKEGQNVTLSCEQNLNHDAMYWYRQDPGQGLRLIYYSQIVNDFQKGDIAEGYSVSREKKESFPLTVTSAQKNPTAFYLCASNKGLNNEQFFGPGTRLTVL.

The gene calls are TRBV6-5 and TRBJ2-7, with a weak D call TRBD2 (5 bases). The CDR3 length is 15 residues. Trimming pared 11 bases from V and 5 bases from J, leaving 25 bases between. The germline gives CDR1 MNHEY, CDR2 SVGAGI. The CDR3 region is CASARAGGGWDEQYF. In DNA form, the CDR3 reads TGTGCCTCCGCCCGGGCCGGAGGTGGGTGGGACGAGCAGTACTTC.

This chain uses TRBV7-6 with TRBJ2-3; 9 nucleotides line up with TRBD1. The germline V gene encodes CDR1 SGHVS and CDR2 FNYEAQ. J lost 2 bases, V lost 2 bases, and 5 bases had no gene match. The CDR3 sequence is 16 residues long. The CDR3 sequence is CASSLWTGDFTDTQYF. CDR3 nucleotide sequence: TGTGCCAGCAGCTTATGGACAGGGGACTTCACAGATACGCAGTATTTT.

V usage is TRBV2 and J usage is TRBJ2-7; TRBD2 agrees at 16 bases. Germline trimming cut 8 bases from V and 3 bases from J; bases unmatched to any gene: 4. CDR1 SNHLY and CDR2 FYNNEI come from the germline V gene. The CDR3 runs 15 residues. CDR3 loop: CASQGLAGGNYEQYF. CDR3 sequence (DNA): TGTGCCAGCCAGGGACTAGCGGGAGGGAACTACGAGCAGTACTTC.

The chain joins TRBV5-8 to TRBJ2-7; D gene ambiguous. The germline V and J ends were trimmed by 3 bases and 6 bases, with 13 bases remaining between them. CDR3 length: 13 amino acids. Germline-derived CDR1 and CDR2 are SGHTS and YDEGEE. CDR3 sequence (DNA): TGTGCCAGCAGCTCCCTCGGTCGGTCCGAGCAGTACTTC. As protein: CASSSLGRSEQYF.

The gene calls are TRBV5-6 and TRBJ1-3; possible D gene TRBD1, 6 bases. Trimming took 4 bases from V and 3 from J, leaving 14 bases between them. Germline V gene lookup returns CDR1 SGHDT and CDR2 YYEEEE. This CDR3 has 15 residues. The CDR3 coding sequence is TGTGCCAGCAGCGGAACAGGGTCTCATGGAAACACCATATATTTT. Amino acids: CASSGTGSHGNTIYF.

The J gene is TRBJ2-6, the V gene TRBV28; D possibly corresponds to TRBD1 (6 bases). The V end lost 5 bases, the J end lost 2 bases, and 10 bases lay between the germline ends. Germline-derived CDR1 and CDR2 are MDHEN and SYDVKM. The CDR3 extends over 15 amino acids. CDR3 loop: CASSQGFAGANVLTF. The CDR3 coding sequence is TGTGCCAGCAGTCAGGGGTTTGCTGGGGCCAACGTCCTGACTTTC.

This chain connects TRBV19 to TRBJ2-3, with a weak D call TRBD2 (6 bases). Germline V gives CDR1 LNHDA, CDR2 SQIVND (reference sequence). Trimming shortened V by 2 bases and J by 2 bases, and 11 bases separated the two germline ends. CDR3 length: 15 amino acids. The CDR3 DNA reads as TGTGCCAGTAGTATACGTAGCGGCAACACAGATACGCAGTATTTT. It encodes CASSIRSGNTDTQYF.